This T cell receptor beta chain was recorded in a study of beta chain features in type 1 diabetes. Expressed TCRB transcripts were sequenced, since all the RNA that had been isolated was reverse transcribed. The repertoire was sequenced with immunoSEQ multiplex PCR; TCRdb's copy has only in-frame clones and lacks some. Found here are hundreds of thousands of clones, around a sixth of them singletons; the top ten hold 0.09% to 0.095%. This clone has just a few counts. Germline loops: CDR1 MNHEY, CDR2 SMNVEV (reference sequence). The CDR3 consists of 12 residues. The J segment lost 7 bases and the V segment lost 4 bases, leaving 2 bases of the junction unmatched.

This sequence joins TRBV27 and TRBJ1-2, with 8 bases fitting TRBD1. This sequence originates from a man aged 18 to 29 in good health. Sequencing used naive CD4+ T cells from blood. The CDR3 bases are TGTGCCAGCAGTTCAACAGGGGGTGGCTACACCTTC. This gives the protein CASSSTGGGYTF.